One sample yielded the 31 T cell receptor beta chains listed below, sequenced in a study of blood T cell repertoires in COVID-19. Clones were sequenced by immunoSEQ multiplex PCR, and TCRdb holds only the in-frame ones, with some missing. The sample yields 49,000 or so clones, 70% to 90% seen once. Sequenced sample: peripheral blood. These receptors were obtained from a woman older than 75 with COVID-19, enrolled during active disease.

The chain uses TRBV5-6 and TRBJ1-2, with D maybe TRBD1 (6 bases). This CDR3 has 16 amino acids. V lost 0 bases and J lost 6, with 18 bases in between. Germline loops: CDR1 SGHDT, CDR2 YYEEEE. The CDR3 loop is CASSLVGVGAGDGYTF. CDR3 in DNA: TGTGCCAGCAGCTTGGTAGGTGTGGGGGCCGGCGATGGCTACACCTTC.

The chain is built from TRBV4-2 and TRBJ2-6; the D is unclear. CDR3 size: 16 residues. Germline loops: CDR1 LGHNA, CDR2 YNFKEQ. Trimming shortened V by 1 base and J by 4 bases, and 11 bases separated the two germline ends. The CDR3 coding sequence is TGTGCCAGCAGCCAAGGTGACGCGGCCGGGGCCAACGTCCTGACTTTC. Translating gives CASSQGDAAGANVLTF.

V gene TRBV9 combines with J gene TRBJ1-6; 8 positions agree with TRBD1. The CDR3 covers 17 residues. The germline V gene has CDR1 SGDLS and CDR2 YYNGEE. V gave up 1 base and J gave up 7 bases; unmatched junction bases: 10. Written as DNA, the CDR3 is TGTGCCAGCAGCGTAACAGGACAGGGAAAAGGGAATTCACCCCTCCACTTT. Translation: CASSVTGQGKGNSPLHF.

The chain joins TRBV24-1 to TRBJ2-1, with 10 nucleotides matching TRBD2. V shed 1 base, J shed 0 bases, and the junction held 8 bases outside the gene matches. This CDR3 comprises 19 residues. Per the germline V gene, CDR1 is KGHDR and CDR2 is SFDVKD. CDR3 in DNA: TGTGCCACCAGTGATTTTGGTAGCGGGAGGCCGAGCTCCTACAATGAGCAGTTCTTC. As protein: CATSDFGSGRPSSYNEQFF.

The CDR3 protein is CASQGPGGGDAEAFF. The CDR3 DNA is TGTGCCAGTCAGGGCCCTGGGGGAGGGGACGCTGAAGCTTTCTTT. V and J are TRBV10-3 and TRBJ1-1, with D possibly matching TRBD1 (5 bases). The CDR3 spans 15 residues. Germline V CDR1 and CDR2: ENHRY, SYGVKD. Trimming stripped 10 bases from V and 6 bases from J, with 24 bases between.

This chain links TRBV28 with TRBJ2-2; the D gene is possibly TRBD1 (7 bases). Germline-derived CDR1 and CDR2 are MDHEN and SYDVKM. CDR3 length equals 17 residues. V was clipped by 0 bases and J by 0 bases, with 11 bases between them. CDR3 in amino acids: CASSLWGGTANTGELFF. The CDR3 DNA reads TGTGCCAGCAGTTTATGGGGCGGGACAGCGAACACCGGGGAGCTGTTTTTT.

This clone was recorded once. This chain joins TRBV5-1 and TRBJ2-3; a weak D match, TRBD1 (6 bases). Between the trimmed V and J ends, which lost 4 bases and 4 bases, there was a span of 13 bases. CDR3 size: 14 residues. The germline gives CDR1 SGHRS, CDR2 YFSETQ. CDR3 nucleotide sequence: TGCGCCAGCAGCAGGGGTGGGGGCGCAGATACGCAGTATTTT. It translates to CASSRGGGADTQYF.

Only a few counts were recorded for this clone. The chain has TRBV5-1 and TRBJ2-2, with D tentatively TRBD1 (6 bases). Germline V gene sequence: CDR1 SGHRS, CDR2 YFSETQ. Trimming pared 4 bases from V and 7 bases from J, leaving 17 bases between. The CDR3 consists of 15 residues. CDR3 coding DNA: TGCGCCAGCAGCCAACAGGGTGGGGTTATCGGGGAGCTGTTTTTT. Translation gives CASSQQGGVIGELFF.

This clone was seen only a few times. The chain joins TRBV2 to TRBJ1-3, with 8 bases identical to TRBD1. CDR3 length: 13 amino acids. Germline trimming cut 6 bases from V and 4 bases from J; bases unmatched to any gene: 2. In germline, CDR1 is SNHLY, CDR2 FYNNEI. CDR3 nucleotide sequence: TGTGCCAGCAGAACAGGGGGAGGAAACACCATATATTTT. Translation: CASRTGGGNTIYF.

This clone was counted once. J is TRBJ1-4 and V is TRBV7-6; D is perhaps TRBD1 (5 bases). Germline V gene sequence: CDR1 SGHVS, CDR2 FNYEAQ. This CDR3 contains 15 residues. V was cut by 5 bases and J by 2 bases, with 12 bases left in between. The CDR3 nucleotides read TGTGCCAGCAGCCCATTGCGGGGGACTAATGAAAAACTGTTTTTT. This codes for CASSPLRGTNEKLFF.

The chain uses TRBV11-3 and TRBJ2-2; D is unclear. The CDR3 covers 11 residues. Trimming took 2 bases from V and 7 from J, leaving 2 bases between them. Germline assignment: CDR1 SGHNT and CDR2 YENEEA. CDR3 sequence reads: CASSLRGELFF. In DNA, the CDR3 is TGTGCCAGCAGCTTACGCGGGGAGCTGTTTTTT.

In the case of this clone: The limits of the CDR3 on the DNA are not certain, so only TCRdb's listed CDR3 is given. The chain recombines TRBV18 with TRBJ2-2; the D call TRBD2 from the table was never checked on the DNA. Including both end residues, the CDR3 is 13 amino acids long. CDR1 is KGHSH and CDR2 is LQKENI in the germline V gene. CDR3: CASSSLRAGELFF.

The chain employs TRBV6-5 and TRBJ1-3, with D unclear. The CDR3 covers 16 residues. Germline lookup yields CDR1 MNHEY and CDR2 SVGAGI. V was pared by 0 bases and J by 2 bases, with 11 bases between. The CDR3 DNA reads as TGTGCCAGCAGTTACTCGATGTGGCCACCTGGAAACACCATATATTTT. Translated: CASSYSMWPPGNTIYF.

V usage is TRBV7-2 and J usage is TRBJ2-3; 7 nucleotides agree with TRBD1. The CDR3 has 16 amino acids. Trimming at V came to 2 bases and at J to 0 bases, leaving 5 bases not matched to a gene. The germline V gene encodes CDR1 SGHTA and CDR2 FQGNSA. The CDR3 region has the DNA TGTGCCAGCAGCTTAATGGGACAGAGTAGCACAGATACGCAGTATTTT. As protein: CASSLMGQSSTDTQYF.

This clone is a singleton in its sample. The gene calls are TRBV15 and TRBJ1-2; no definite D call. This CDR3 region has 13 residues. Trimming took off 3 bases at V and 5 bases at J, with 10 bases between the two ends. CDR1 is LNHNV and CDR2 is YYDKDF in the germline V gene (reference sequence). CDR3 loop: CATSRGRNYGYTF. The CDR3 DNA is TGTGCCACCAGCAGGGGCCGAAATTATGGCTACACCTTC.

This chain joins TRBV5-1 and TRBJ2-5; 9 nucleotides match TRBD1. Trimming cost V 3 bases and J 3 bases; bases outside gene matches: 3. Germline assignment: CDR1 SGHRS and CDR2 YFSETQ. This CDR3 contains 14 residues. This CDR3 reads CASSSDRGEETQYF. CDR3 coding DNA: TGCGCCAGCAGCTCGGACAGGGGCGAAGAGACCCAGTACTTC.

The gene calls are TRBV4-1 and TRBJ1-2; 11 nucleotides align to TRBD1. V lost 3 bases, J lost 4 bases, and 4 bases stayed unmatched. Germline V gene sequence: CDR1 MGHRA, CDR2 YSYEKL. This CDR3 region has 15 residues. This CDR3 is CASSHLGQGGYGYTF. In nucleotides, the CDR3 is TGCGCCAGCAGCCACCTGGGACAGGGGGGCTATGGCTACACCTTC.

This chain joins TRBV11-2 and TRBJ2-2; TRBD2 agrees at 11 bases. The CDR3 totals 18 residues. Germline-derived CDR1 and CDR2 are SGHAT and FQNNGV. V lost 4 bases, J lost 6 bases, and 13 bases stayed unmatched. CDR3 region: CASSSLLAGGPSAGELFF. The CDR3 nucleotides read TGTGCCAGCAGCTCCCTTTTAGCGGGAGGGCCGAGCGCCGGGGAGCTGTTTTTT.

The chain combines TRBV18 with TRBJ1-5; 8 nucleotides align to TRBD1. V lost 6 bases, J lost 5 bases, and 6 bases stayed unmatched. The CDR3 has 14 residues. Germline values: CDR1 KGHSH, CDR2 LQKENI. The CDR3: CASSDRGEDQPQHF. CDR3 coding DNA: TGTGCCAGCTCCGACAGGGGCGAGGATCAGCCCCAGCATTTT.

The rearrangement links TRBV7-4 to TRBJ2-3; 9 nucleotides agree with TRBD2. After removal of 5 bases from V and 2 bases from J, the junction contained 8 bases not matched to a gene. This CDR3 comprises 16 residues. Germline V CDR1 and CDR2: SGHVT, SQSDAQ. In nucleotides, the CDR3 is TGTGCCAGCAGCCCGCTTACTAGCGGGCACACAGATACGCAGTATTTT. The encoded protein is CASSPLTSGHTDTQYF. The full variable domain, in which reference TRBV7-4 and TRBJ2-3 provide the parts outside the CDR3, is GAGVSQSPRYKVAKRGRDVALRCDSISGHVTLYWYRQTLGQGSEVLTYSQSDAQRDKSGRPSGRFSAERPERSVSTLKIQRTEQGDSAVYLCASSPLTSGHTDTQYFGPGTRLTVL.

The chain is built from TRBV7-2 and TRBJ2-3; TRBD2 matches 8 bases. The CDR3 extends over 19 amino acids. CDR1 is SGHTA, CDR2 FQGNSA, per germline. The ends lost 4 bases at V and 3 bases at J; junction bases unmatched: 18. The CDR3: CASSWRPGVAGGNTDTQYF. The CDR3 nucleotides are TGTGCCAGCAGCTGGCGCCCAGGGGTGGCGGGGGGTAATACAGATACGCAGTATTTT.

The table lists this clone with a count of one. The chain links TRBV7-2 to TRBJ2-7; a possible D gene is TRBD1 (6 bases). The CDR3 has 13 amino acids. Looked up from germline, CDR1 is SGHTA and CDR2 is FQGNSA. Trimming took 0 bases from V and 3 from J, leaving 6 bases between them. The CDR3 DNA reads TGTGCCAGCAGCTTAGCACAGGGCTACGAGCAGTACTTC. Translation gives CASSLAQGYEQYF.

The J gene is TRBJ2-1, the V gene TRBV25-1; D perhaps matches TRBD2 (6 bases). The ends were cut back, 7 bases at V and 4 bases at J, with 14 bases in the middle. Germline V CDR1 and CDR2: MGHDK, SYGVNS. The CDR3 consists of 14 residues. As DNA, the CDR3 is TGTGCCAGCACAGTGGGCGGGGTTTACAATGAGCAGTTCTTC. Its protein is CASTVGGVYNEQFF.

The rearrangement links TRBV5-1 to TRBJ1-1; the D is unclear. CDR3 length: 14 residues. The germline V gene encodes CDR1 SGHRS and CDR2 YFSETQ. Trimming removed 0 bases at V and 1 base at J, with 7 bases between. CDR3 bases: TGCGCCAGCAGCTTGGCCCTAGGGAACACTGAAGCTTTCTTT. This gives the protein CASSLALGNTEAFF.

CDR3 protein: CASSLAHSSYNEQFF. CDR3 bases: TGTGCCAGCAGCTTAGCGCACAGCTCCTACAATGAGCAGTTCTTC. The genes are TRBV7-6 and TRBJ2-1; D is ambiguous. V lost 0 bases, J lost 0 bases, and 6 bases lay in between. The CDR3 covers 15 residues. Germline V gene lookup returns CDR1 SGHVS and CDR2 FNYEAQ.

The CDR3 spells CASSYRGASYNEQFF. CDR3 in DNA: TGTGCCAGCAGTTACAGAGGCGCCTCCTACAATGAGCAGTTCTTC. The J gene is TRBJ2-1, the V gene TRBV6-2 or TRBV6-3; D gene ambiguous. Germline V gene data show CDR1 as MNHEY and CDR2 as SVGEGT. CDR3 size: 15 residues. The V end was cut by 2 bases, the J end by 0 bases, with 8 bases between.

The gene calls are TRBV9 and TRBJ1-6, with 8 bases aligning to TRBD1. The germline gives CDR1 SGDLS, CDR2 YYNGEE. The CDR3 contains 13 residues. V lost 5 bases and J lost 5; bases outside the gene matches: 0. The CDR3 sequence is CASRGQDNSPLHF. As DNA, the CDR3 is TGTGCCAGCAGGGGACAGGATAATTCACCCCTCCACTTT. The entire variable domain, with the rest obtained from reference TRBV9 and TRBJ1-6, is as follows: DSGVTQTPKHLITATGQRVTLRCSPRSGDLSVYWYQQSLDQGLQFLIQYYNGEERAKGNILERFSAQQFPDLHSELNLSSLELGDSALYFCASRGQDNSPLHFGNGTRLTVT.

CDR3 nucleotides: TGTGCCAGCAGGCGGGGCGGCCAAGAGACCCAGTACTTC. This codes for CASRRGGQETQYF. The rearrangement uses TRBV5-4 and TRBJ2-5; a weak D match, TRBD2 (6 bases). V was clipped by 5 bases and J by 1 base, with 9 bases between them. Germline-derived CDR1 and CDR2 are SGHNT and YYREEE (reference sequence). The CDR3 has 13 residues.

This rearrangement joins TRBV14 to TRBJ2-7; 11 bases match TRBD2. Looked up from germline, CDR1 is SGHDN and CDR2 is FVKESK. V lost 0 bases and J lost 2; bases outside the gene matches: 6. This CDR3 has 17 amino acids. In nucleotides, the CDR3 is TGTGCCAGCAGCCAAGATCCCGGACTAGCGGGTGCCTACGAGCAGTACTTC. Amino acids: CASSQDPGLAGAYEQYF.

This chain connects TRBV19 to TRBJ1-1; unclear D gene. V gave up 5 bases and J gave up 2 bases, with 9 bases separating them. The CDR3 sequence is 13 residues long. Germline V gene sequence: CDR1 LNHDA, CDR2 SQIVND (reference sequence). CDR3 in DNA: TGTGCCAGTAGTGCTGCCAGTAACACTGAAGCTTTCTTT. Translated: CASSAASNTEAFF.

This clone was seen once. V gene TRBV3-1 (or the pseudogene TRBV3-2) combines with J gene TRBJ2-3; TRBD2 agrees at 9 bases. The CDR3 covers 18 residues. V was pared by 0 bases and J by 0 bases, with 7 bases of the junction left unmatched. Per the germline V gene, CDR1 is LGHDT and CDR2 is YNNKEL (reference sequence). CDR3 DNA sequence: TGTGCCAGCAGCCAAGATAGCGGGGGTGACACTAGCACAGATACGCAGTATTTT. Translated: CASSQDSGGDTSTDTQYF.